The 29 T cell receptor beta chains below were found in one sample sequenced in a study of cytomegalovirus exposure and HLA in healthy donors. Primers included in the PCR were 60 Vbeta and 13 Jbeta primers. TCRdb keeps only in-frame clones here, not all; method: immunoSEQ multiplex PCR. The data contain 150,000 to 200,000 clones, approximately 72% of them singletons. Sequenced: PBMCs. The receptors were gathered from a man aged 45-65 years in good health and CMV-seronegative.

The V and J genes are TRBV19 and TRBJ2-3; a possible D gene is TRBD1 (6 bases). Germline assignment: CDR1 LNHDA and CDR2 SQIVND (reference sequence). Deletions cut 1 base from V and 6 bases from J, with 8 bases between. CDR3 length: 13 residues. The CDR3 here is CASSIVRGDTQYF. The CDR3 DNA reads TGTGCCAGTAGTATAGTTAGGGGGGATACGCAGTATTTT.

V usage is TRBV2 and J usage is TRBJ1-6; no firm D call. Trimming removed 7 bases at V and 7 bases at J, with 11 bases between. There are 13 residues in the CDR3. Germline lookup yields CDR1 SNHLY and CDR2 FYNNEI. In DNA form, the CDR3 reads TGTGCCAGCACCAACGTGGAGAATTCACCCCTCCACTTT. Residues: CASTNVENSPLHF.

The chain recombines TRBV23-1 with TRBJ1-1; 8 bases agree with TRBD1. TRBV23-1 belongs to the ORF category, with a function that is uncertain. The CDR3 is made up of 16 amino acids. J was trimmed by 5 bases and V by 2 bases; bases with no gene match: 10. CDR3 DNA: TGCGCCAGCAGTCAACTACACCGGACAGGGCGAACTGAAGCTTTCTTT. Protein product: CASSQLHRTGRTEAFF.

The CDR3 region is CASSLTGGQPQHF. In nucleotides, the CDR3 is TGTGCCAGCAGCTTGACAGGGGGACAGCCCCAGCATTTT. The chain couples TRBV7-3 to TRBJ1-5; 9 positions match TRBD1. Trimming at V came to 3 bases and at J to 7 bases, leaving 1 base not matched to a gene. The CDR3 totals 13 residues. From germline, CDR1 is SGHTA and CDR2 FQGTGA. Drawing the rest from reference TRBV7-3 and TRBJ1-5, the complete variable domain is GAGVSQTPSNKVTEKGKYVELRCDPISGHTALYWYRQSLGQGPEFLIYFQGTGAADDSGLPNDRFFAVRPEGSVSTLKIQRTERGDSAVYLCASSLTGGQPQHFGDGTRLSIL.

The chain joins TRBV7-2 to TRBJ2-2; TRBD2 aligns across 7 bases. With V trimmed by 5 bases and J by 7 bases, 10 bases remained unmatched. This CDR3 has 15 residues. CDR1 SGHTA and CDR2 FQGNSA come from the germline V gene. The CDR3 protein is CASSLLGLGVGELFF. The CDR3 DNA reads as TGTGCCAGCAGCCTACTCGGACTAGGCGTCGGGGAGCTGTTTTTT.

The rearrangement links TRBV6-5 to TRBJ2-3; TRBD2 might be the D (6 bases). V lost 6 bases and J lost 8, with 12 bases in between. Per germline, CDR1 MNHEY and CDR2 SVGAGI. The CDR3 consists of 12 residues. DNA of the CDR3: TGTGCCAGCAGCTCCACTAGCTTTACGCAGTATTTT. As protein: CASSSTSFTQYF.

CDR3 protein: CASSQTSGALTDTQYF. CDR3 nucleotide sequence: TGTGCCAGCAGCCAGACTAGCGGGGCACTAACAGATACGCAGTATTTT. The V call is TRBV4-2, the J call TRBJ2-3; the match to TRBD2 covers 11 bases. CDR1 and CDR2 (germline): LGHNA, YNFKEQ. The J segment lost 3 bases and the V segment lost 3 bases, leaving 5 bases of the junction unmatched. The CDR3 spans 16 residues.

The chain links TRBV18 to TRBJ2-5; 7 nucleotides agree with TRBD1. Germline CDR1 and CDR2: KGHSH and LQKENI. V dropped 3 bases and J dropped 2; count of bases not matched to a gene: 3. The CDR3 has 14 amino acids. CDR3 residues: CASSPGTEQETQYF. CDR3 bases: TGTGCCAGCTCACCCGGGACAGAGCAAGAGACCCAGTACTTC.

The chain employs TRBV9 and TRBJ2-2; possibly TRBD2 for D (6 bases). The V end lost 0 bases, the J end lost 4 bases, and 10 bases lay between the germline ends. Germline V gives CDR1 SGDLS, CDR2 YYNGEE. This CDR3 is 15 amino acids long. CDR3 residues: CASSVAGDLTGELFF. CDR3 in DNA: TGTGCCAGCAGCGTAGCGGGGGACCTCACCGGGGAGCTGTTTTTT.

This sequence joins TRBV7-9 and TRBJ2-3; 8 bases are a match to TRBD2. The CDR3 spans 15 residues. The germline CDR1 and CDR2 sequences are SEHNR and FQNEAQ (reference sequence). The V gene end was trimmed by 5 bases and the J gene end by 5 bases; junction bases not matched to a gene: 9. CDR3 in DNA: TGTGCCAGCAGCCCCGCGGGACGGGGGGGAGATACGCAGTATTTT. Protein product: CASSPAGRGGDTQYF.

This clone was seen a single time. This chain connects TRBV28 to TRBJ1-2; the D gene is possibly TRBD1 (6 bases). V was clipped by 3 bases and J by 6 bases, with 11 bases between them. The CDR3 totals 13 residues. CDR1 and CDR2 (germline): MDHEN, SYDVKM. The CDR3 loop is CASSFQGRDGYTF. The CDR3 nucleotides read TGTGCCAGCAGTTTTCAGGGGCGGGATGGCTACACCTTC.

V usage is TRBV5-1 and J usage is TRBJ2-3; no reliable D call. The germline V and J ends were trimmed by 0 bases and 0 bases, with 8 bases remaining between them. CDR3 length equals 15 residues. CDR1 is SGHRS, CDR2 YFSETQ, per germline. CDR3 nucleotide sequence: TGCGCCAGCAGCTTGGGTGGCCGAAGCACAGATACGCAGTATTTT. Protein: CASSLGGRSTDTQYF.

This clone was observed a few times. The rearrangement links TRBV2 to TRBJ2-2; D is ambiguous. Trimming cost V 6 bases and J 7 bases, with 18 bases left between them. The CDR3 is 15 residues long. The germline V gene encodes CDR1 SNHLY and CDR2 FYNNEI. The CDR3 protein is CASRVHREVSGELFF. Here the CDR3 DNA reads TGTGCCAGCAGGGTCCACAGAGAAGTTAGCGGGGAGCTGTTTTTT.

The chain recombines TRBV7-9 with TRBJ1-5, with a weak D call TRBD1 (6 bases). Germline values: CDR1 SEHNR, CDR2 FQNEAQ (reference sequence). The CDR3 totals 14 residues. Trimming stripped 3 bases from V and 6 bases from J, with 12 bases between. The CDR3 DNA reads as TGTGCCAGCAGCTTCGAGGGGGGGGTTCAGCCCCAGCATTTT. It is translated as CASSFEGGVQPQHF. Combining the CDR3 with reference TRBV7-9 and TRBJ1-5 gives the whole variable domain DTGVSQNPRHKITKRGQNVTFRCDPISEHNRLYWYRQTLGQGPEFLTYFQNEAQLEKSRLLSDRFSAERPKGSFSTLEIQRTEQGDSAMYLCASSFEGGVQPQHFGDGTRLSIL.

The DNA for the CDR3 is TGCGCCAGCAGCCGGGCGGGACAGGGGTCGGAAGATACGCAGTATTTT. Translated: CASSRAGQGSEDTQYF. The chain is built from TRBV5-1 and TRBJ2-3; 10 nucleotides align to TRBD1. The CDR3 runs 16 residues. Germline V CDR1 and CDR2: SGHRS, YFSETQ. J lost 5 bases, V lost 4 bases, and 10 bases had no gene match. Together with reference TRBV5-1 and TRBJ2-3, the CDR3 gives the full variable domain: KAGVTQTPRYLIKTRGQQVTLSCSPISGHRSVSWYQQTPGQGLQFLFEYFSETQRNKGNFPGRFSGRQFSNSRSEMNVSTLELGDSALYLCASSRAGQGSEDTQYFGPGTRLTVL.

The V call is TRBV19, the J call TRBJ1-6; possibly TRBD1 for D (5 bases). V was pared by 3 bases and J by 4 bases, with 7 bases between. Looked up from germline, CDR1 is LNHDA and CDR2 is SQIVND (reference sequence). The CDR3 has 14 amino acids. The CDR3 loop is CASSITGYNSPLHF. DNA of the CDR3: TGTGCCAGTAGTATCACAGGATATAATTCACCCCTCCACTTT.

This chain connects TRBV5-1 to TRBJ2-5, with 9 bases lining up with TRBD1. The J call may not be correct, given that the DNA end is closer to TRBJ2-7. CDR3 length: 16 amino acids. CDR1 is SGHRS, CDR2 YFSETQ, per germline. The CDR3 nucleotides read TGCGCCAGCAGCTCAAACCGGGACAGGGCCCCCTACGAGCAGTACTTC. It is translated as CASSSNRDRAPYEQYF.

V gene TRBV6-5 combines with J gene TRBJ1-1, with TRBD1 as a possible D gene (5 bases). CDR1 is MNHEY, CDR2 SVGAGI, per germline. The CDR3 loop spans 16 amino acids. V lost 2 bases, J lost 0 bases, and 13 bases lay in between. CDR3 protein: CASSYRDRLMNTEAFF. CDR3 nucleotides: TGTGCCAGCAGTTACCGTGACAGACTCATGAACACTGAAGCTTTCTTT.

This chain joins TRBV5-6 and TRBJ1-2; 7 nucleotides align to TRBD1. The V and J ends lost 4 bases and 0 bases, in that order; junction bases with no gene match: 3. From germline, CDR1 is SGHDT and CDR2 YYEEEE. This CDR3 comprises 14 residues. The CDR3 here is CASSPGQSNYGYTF. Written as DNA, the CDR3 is TGTGCCAGCAGCCCGGGACAGTCTAACTATGGCTACACCTTC. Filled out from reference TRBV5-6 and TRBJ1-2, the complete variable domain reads DAGVTQSPTHLIKTRGQQVTLRCSPKSGHDTVSWYQQALGQGPQFIFQYYEEEERQRGNFPDRFSGHQFPNYSSELNVNALLLGDSALYLCASSPGQSNYGYTFGSGTRLTVV.

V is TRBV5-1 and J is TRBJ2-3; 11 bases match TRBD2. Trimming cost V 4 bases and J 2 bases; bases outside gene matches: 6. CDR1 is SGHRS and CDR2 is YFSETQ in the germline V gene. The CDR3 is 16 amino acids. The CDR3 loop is CASSPRLAGLTDTQYF. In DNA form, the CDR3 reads TGCGCCAGCAGCCCTAGACTAGCGGGGCTCACAGATACGCAGTATTTT.

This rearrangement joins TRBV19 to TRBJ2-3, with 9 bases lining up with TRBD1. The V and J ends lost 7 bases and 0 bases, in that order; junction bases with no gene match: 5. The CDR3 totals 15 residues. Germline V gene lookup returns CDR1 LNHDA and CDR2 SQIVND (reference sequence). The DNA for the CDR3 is TGTGCCAGTACCGAACAGGGGGCTAGCACAGATACGCAGTATTTT. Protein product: CASTEQGASTDTQYF.

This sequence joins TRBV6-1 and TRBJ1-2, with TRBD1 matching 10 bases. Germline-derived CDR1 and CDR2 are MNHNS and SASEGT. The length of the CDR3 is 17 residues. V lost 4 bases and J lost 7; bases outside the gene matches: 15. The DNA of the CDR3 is TGTGCCAGCAGTGTCCCGACAGGGGGCTCGCCACCTTTTGGCTACACCTTC. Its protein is CASSVPTGGSPPFGYTF.

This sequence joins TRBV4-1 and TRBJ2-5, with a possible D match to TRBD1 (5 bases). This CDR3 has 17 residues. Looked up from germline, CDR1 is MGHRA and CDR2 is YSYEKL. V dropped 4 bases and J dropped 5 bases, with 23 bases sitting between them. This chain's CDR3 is CASSPGGAALKSETQYF. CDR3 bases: TGCGCCAGCAGCCCCGGTGGGGCGGCTCTCAAGAGTGAGACCCAGTACTTC.

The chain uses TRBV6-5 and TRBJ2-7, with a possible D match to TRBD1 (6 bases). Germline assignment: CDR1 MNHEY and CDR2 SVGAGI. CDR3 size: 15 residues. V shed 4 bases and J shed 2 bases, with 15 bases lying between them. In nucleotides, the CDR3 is TGTGCCAGCAGTTCAGTCCCCCCAGGGGCCTACGAGCAGTACTTC. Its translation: CASSSVPPGAYEQYF.

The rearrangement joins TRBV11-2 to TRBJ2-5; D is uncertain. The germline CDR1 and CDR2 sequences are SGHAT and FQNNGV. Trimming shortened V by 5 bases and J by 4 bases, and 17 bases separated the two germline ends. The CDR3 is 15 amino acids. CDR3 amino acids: CASSLVRQVLETQYF. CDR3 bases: TGTGCCAGCAGCCTAGTGCGTCAGGTGCTAGAGACCCAGTACTTC.

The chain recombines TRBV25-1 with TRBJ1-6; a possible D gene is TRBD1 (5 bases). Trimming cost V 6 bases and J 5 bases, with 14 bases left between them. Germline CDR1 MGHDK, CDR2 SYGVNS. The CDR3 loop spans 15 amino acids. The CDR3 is CASRPQGSNNSPLHF. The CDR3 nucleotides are TGTGCCAGCAGACCCCAGGGTTCTAATAATTCACCCCTCCACTTT.

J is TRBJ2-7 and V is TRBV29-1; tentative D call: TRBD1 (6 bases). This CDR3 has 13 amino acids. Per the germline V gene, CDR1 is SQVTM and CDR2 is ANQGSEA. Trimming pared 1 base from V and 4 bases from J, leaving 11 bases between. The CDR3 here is CSVEGRGAYEQYF. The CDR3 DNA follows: TGCAGCGTTGAAGGCAGGGGAGCGTACGAGCAGTACTTC.

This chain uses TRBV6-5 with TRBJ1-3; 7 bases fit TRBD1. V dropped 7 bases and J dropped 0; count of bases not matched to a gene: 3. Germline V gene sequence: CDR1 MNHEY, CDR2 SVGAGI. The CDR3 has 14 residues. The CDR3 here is CASKQGNSGNTIYF. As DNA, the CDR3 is TGTGCCAGCAAACAGGGGAACTCTGGAAACACCATATATTTT.

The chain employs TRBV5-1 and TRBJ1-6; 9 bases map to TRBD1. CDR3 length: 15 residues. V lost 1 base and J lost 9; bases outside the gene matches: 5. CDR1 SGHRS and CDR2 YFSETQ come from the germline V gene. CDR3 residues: CASSLRTGEGSPLHF. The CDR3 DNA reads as TGCGCCAGCAGCTTGCGGACAGGGGAGGGTTCACCCCTCCACTTT. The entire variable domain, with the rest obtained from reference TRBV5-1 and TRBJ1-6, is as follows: KAGVTQTPRYLIKTRGQQVTLSCSPISGHRSVSWYQQTPGQGLQFLFEYFSETQRNKGNFPGRFSGRQFSNSRSEMNVSTLELGDSALYLCASSLRTGEGSPLHFGNGTRLTVT.